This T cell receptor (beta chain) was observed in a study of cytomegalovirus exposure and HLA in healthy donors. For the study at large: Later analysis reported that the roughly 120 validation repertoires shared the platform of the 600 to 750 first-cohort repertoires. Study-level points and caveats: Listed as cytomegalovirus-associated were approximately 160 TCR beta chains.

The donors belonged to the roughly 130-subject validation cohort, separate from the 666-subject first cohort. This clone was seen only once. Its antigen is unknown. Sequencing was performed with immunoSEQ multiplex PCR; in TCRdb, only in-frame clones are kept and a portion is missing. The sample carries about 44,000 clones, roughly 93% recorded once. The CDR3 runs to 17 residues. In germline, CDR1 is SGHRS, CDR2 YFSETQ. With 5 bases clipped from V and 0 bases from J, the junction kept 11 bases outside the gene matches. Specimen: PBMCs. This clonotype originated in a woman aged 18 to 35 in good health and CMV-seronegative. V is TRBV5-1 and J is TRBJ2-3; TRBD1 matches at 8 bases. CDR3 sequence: CASSSLPTGGSTDTQYF. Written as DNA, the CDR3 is TGCGCCAGCAGTTCCCTCCCCACAGGGGGGAGCACAGATACGCAGTATTTT.